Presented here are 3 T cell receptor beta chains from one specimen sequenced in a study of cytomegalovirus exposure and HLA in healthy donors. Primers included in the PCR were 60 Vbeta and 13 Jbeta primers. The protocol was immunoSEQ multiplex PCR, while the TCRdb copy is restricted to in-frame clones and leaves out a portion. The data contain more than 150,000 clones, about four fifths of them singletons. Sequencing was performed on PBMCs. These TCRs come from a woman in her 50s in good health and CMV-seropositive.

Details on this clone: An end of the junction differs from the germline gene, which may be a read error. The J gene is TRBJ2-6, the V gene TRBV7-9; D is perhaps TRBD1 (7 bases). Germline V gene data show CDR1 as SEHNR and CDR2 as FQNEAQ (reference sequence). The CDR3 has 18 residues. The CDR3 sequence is CSSSSSQGRWTGANVLTF. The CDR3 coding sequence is TGTTCCAGCAGCTCATCACAGGGGAGGTGGACTGGGGCCAACGTCCTGACTTTC.

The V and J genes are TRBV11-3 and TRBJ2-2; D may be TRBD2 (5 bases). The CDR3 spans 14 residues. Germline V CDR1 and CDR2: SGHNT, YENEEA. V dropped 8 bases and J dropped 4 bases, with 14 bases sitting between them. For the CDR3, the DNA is TGTGCCAGCCAACGGGGTTGGGGCACCGGGGAGCTGTTTTTT. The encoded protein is CASQRGWGTGELFF.

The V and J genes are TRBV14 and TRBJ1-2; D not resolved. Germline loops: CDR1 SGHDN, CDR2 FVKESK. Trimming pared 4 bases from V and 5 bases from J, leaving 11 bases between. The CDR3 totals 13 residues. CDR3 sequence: CASSPRLSYGYTF. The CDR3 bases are TGTGCCAGCAGCCCCCGACTGAGTTATGGCTACACCTTC.